Listed here are 25 T cell receptor beta chains from one sample, sequenced in a study of blood T cell repertoires in COVID-19. The protocol was immunoSEQ multiplex PCR, while the TCRdb copy is restricted to in-frame clones and leaves out a portion. The data contain more than 90,000 clones, roughly nine tenths of them seen just once; the ten biggest clones take up approximately 8.7%. Source material: peripheral blood. The receptor set was obtained from a man in his 70s who had recovered from COVID-19.

Written as DNA, the CDR3 is TGTGCCAGCAGTCAACGGGAGAGCTCCTACAATGAGCAGTTCTTC. Its translation is CASSQRESSYNEQFF. The J gene is TRBJ2-1, the V gene TRBV27; weak D call: TRBD2 (6 bases). The CDR3 has 15 amino acids. CDR1 and CDR2 from the germline V gene are MNHEY and SMNVEV (reference sequence). The V gene lost 5 bases and the J gene lost 0 bases, with 11 bases spanning the gap.

The CDR3, as DNA: TGCAGCGTTGCTCGACAGGGGAGAGATACGCAGTATTTT. This translates into CSVARQGRDTQYF. This chain joins TRBV29-1 and TRBJ2-3, with 8 bases that match TRBD1. The CDR3 spans 13 residues. From germline, CDR1 is SQVTM and CDR2 ANQGSEA. The V gene end was trimmed by 4 bases and the J gene end by 5 bases; junction bases not matched to a gene: 5.

This chain joins TRBV4-1 and TRBJ2-5; 8 bases map to TRBD2. V lost 4 bases to trimming and J lost 4 bases; unmatched junction nucleotides: 5. This CDR3 region has 14 residues. Per germline, CDR1 MGHRA and CDR2 YSYEKL. The CDR3 loop reads CASSLGLDVETQYF. CDR3 nucleotides: TGCGCCAGCAGCCTGGGACTAGACGTAGAGACCCAGTACTTC.

The chain has TRBV19 and TRBJ1-3, with TRBD1 as a possible D gene (5 bases). This CDR3 region has 15 residues. V dropped 5 bases and J dropped 2 bases, with 13 bases sitting between them. The germline CDR1 and CDR2 sequences are LNHDA and SQIVND (reference sequence). CDR3 DNA: TGTGCCAGTAGTGGGGCAGGGCTCACTGGAAACACCATATATTTT. As protein: CASSGAGLTGNTIYF. Combining the CDR3 with reference TRBV19 and TRBJ1-3 gives the whole variable domain DGGITQSPKYLFRKEGQNVTLSCEQNLNHDAMYWYRQDPGQGLRLIYYSQIVNDFQKGDIAEGYSVSREKKESFPLTVTSAQKNPTAFYLCASSGAGLTGNTIYFGEGSWLTVV.

The rearrangement links TRBV7-9 to TRBJ2-3; perhaps TRBD1 as D (7 bases). Per the germline V gene, CDR1 is SEHNR and CDR2 is FQNEAQ (reference sequence). There are 16 residues in the CDR3. Between the trimmed V and J ends, which lost 6 bases and 4 bases, there was a span of 20 bases. The CDR3 protein is CASSKTGRTVADTQYF. The CDR3 nucleotides read TGTGCCAGCAGTAAGACAGGGAGGACGGTCGCAGATACGCAGTATTTT.

The rearrangement links TRBV5-1 to TRBJ1-2; maybe TRBD1 (6 bases). The CDR3 has 13 residues. Looked up from germline, CDR1 is SGHRS and CDR2 is YFSETQ. Trimming cost V 4 bases and J 7 bases, with 14 bases left between them. The CDR3 is CASSPGQSAGYTF. The CDR3 DNA is TGCGCCAGCAGCCCGGGACAATCGGCTGGCTACACCTTC.

The table lists this clone with a few counts. The chain combines TRBV28 with TRBJ2-1, with TRBD1 matching over 8 bases. This CDR3 spans 13 amino acids. With 5 bases clipped from V and 5 bases from J, the junction kept 2 bases outside the gene matches. The germline V gene encodes CDR1 MDHEN and CDR2 SYDVKM. CDR3 nucleotides: TGTGCCAGCAGTACGGACAGGGACAATGAGCAGTTCTTC. It codes for CASSTDRDNEQFF.

V gene TRBV3-1 (or the pseudogene TRBV3-2) combines with J gene TRBJ1-3; no clear D. Germline CDR1 and CDR2: LGHDT and YNNKEL (reference sequence). This CDR3 has 11 amino acids. V was shortened by 1 base and J by 8 bases, with 3 bases between the two germline ends. The CDR3 nucleotides are TGTGCCAGCAGCCAAGCCGACACCATATATTTT. Amino acid sequence: CASSQADTIYF.

The chain uses TRBV6-2 or TRBV6-3 and TRBJ1-2; D remains ambiguous. Germline values: CDR1 MNHEY, CDR2 SVGEGT. The CDR3 has 15 amino acids. The V gene lost 2 bases and the J gene lost 4 bases, with 14 bases spanning the gap. The CDR3, as DNA: TGTGCCAGCAGTTACATCCTTACAGACCGCTATGGCTACACCTTC. This encodes CASSYILTDRYGYTF.

The rearrangement joins TRBV19 to TRBJ1-6; 7 nucleotides align to TRBD1. V was clipped by 5 bases and J by 0 bases; unmatched bases: 4. The CDR3 is 16 amino acids. The germline V gene encodes CDR1 LNHDA and CDR2 SQIVND (reference sequence). The CDR3 DNA reads TGTGCCAGTAGTGCCTACAGGGGCTCCTATAATTCACCCCTCCACTTT. Protein: CASSAYRGSYNSPLHF.

J is TRBJ1-6 and V is TRBV5-1; D is perhaps TRBD1 (5 bases). V lost 0 bases, J lost 12 bases, and 19 bases lay in between. CDR3 length: 16 amino acids. The germline V gene has CDR1 SGHRS and CDR2 YFSETQ. The CDR3 region is CASSLGSGNTRGPLHF. The CDR3 DNA follows: TGCGCCAGCAGCTTGGGGTCGGGTAATACAAGGGGACCCCTCCACTTT.

The chain joins TRBV9 to TRBJ2-2; TRBD2 matches 7 bases. Germline CDR1 is SGDLS and CDR2 is YYNGEE. CDR3 length equals 16 residues. J lost 4 bases, V lost 0 bases, and 6 bases had no gene match. DNA for the CDR3: TGTGCCAGCAGCGTAGACGTGGGAGGGGTCACCGGGGAGCTGTTTTTT. Its translation is CASSVDVGGVTGELFF.

J is TRBJ1-4 and V is TRBV5-4, with 9 bases fitting TRBD1. CDR3 length: 14 residues. The V gene's germline CDR1 is SGHNT and CDR2 YYREEE (reference sequence). J lost 8 bases, V lost 3 bases, and 5 bases had no gene match. This chain's CDR3 is CASSSRTGEEKLFF. The DNA for the CDR3 is TGTGCCAGCAGCTCAAGGACAGGGGAGGAAAAACTGTTTTTT. The entire variable domain, with the rest obtained from reference TRBV5-4 and TRBJ1-4, is as follows: ETGVTQSPTHLIKTRGQQVTLRCSSQSGHNTVSWYQQALGQGPQFIFQYYREEENGRGNFPPRFSGLQFPNYSSELNVNALELDDSALYLCASSSRTGEEKLFFGSGTQLSVL.

The rearrangement uses TRBV24-1 and TRBJ2-2, with a tentative D call TRBD1 (7 bases). Germline V gene lookup returns CDR1 KGHDR and CDR2 SFDVKD. The V and J ends lost 1 base and 4 bases respectively, with 12 bases between them. The CDR3 consists of 16 residues. The CDR3 coding sequence is TGTGCCACCAGTGATTTACGACAGGGACTCACCGGGGAGCTGTTTTTT. As protein: CATSDLRQGLTGELFF.

V usage is TRBV5-1 and J usage is TRBJ1-1, with 8 positions matching TRBD1. This CDR3 has 14 residues. Trimming at V came to 3 bases and at J to 4 bases, leaving 5 bases not matched to a gene. Germline values: CDR1 SGHRS, CDR2 YFSETQ. In DNA form, the CDR3 reads TGCGCCAGCAGCTACACAGGGGGAGGCACTGAAGCTTTCTTT. This gives the protein CASSYTGGGTEAFF.

The chain carries TRBV5-1 and TRBJ2-1; 10 bases fit TRBD2. The CDR3 sequence is 15 residues long. Trimming removed 1 base from V and 8 bases from J; junction bases left unmatched: 6. The germline gives CDR1 SGHRS, CDR2 YFSETQ. CDR3 coding DNA: TGCGCCAGCAGCTTGTTCAGCGGGGGGGCGGATGAGCAGTTCTTC. Amino acid sequence: CASSLFSGGADEQFF.

This clone has just a few counts. The rearrangement uses TRBV5-5 and TRBJ1-4, with a tentative D call TRBD1 (6 bases). This CDR3 comprises 14 residues. The V end was cut by 3 bases, the J end by 7 bases, with 13 bases between. From germline, CDR1 is SGHKS and CDR2 YYEKEE (reference sequence). CDR3 sequence (DNA): TGTGCCAGCAGCTGGGACATTATGGGTGAAAAACTGTTTTTT. Translating it yields CASSWDIMGEKLFF.

This chain uses TRBV5-5 with TRBJ1-1; D is perhaps TRBD1 (6 bases). CDR1 is SGHKS and CDR2 is YYEKEE in the germline V gene (reference sequence). Trimming removed 1 base at V and 1 base at J, with 8 bases between. There are 14 residues in the CDR3. The CDR3 region is CASSLNRANTEAFF. As DNA, the CDR3 is TGTGCCAGCAGCTTGAACAGGGCGAACACTGAAGCTTTCTTT.

V and J are TRBV18 and TRBJ1-1; no clear D. Germline V gene sequence: CDR1 KGHSH, CDR2 LQKENI. The V end lost 2 bases, the J end lost 1 base, and 14 bases lay between the germline ends. The CDR3 covers 16 residues. Written as DNA, the CDR3 is TGTGCCAGCTCACCAAATGAGGCAGCTTCGAACACTGAAGCTTTCTTT. It is translated as CASSPNEAASNTEAFF.

As to this clone: Sequence at one end of the junction differs from germline and may be a read error. The chain recombines TRBV7-2 with TRBJ1-5, with a possible D match to TRBD1 (6 bases). This CDR3 is 15 amino acids long. Per germline, CDR1 SGHTA and CDR2 FQGNSA. The CDR3 coding sequence is TGTGCCAGCAGGTTAGGGGGGGGAAGCAATCAGCCCCAGCATTTT. As protein: CASRLGGGSNQPQHF.

The chain uses TRBV5-5 and TRBJ2-7; D may be TRBD2 (6 bases). This CDR3 has 15 amino acids. Deletions cut 0 bases from V and 3 bases from J, with 13 bases between. CDR1 is SGHKS and CDR2 is YYEKEE in the germline V gene (reference sequence). The CDR3 loop is CASSLGGEVYYEQYF. The CDR3 coding sequence is TGTGCCAGCAGCTTGGGAGGGGAGGTCTACTACGAGCAGTACTTC. The variable domain in full, completed from reference TRBV5-5 and TRBJ2-7, reads DAGVTQSPTHLIKTRGQQVTLRCSPISGHKSVSWYQQVLGQGPQFIFQYYEKEERGRGNFPDRFSARQFPNYSSELNVNALLLGDSALYLCASSLGGEVYYEQYFGPGTRLTVT.

The rearrangement uses TRBV5-1 and TRBJ1-3; 10 bases align to TRBD1. This CDR3 has 14 residues. V was clipped by 4 bases and J by 4 bases; unmatched bases: 2. From germline, CDR1 is SGHRS and CDR2 YFSETQ. The CDR3 loop reads CASSETGGGNTIYF. CDR3 bases: TGCGCCAGCAGCGAGACAGGGGGCGGAAACACCATATATTTT.

The J gene is TRBJ1-3, the V gene TRBV7-9; the match to TRBD1 covers 9 bases. The CDR3 runs to 17 residues. Trimming at V came to 5 bases and at J to 3 bases, leaving 11 bases not matched to a gene. Germline values: CDR1 SEHNR, CDR2 FQNEAQ (reference sequence). The CDR3 DNA sequence: TGTGCCAGCAGCCAAAGGTGGGGACAGGGTAATGGAAACACCATATATTTT. Translation: CASSQRWGQGNGNTIYF.

The chain employs TRBV29-1 and TRBJ1-2; TRBD1 agrees at 8 bases. The CDR3 is 15 amino acids. Germline CDR1 is SQVTM and CDR2 is ANQGSEA. J gave up 1 base and V 5 bases, and 9 bases lay outside the gene matches. The CDR3 sequence is CSVNGQGTINYGYTF. CDR3 nucleotides: TGCAGCGTTAACGGACAGGGTACGATTAACTATGGCTACACCTTC.

This chain connects TRBV29-1 to TRBJ2-3; D not certain. Germline CDR1 SQVTM, CDR2 ANQGSEA. This CDR3 is built from 10 residues. V was pared by 4 bases and J by 5 bases, with 4 bases between. CDR3 in DNA: TGCAGCGTTGCCCAAGATACGCAGTATTTT. It codes for CSVAQDTQYF.